This T cell receptor beta chain was captured by sequencing in a study of blood T cell repertoires in COVID-19. Study overall: From the United States, Italy and Spain came samples of acute and convalescent COVID-19. T cells, B-cell-depleted T cells, or PBMCs provided the cDNA or gDNA that served as material.

Measured with immunoSEQ multiplex PCR; TCRdb has only the in-frame clones, and not every one. The sample lists about 97,000 clones, roughly 86% occurring once. The sample comprised peripheral blood. This clonotype originated in a human donor in a cohort sampled during active COVID-19.

The CDR3 DNA reads as TGTGCCAGCAGCTTCCGGGACAGGGTTGGCTATGGCTACACCTTC. Translated, it gives CASSFRDRVGYGYTF. This sequence joins TRBV5-4 and TRBJ1-2, with 9 nucleotides matching TRBD1. Germline V gene data show CDR1 as SGHNT and CDR2 as YYREEE (reference sequence). The CDR3 is made up of 15 amino acids. The ends lost 2 bases at V and 4 bases at J; junction bases unmatched: 6.